The rows below give T cell receptor beta chains drawn from one sample of a study of OX40 agonist ivuxolimab in advanced cancers. The method was immunoSEQ multiplex PCR; TCRdb's version includes in-frame clones alone and lacks a portion of them. Of 45,000 to 60,000 clones listed, roughly three quarters are singletons. Sequences were derived from CD4+ or CD8+ T cells sorted from blood, sampled in a trial of the OX40 agonist ivuxolimab. The receptors derive from an adult with an advanced solid tumor such as melanoma, head and neck, liver or kidney cancer. Both conserved end residues are part of each CDR3. A D gene is named only where the DNA matches it firmly. The size of a clone is reported for some rows only, either as once, few or many, or as a class for expanded clones.

d_call j_call v_call clone_size cdr3_aa cdr3_nt
TRBD1 TRBJ1-2 TRBV7-3 - CASSPRDRDYGYTF TGTGCCAGCAGCCCTCGGGACAGGGACTATGGCTACACCTTC
- TRBJ1-3 TRBV6-6 - CASSYSPGSGNTIYF TGTGCCAGCAGTTACTCGCCGGGTAGTGGAAACACCATATATTTT
- TRBJ2-7 TRBV2 - CASRGLLVKQYF TGTGCCAGCAGAGGCCTTTTGGTGAAGCAGTACTTC
TRBD2 TRBJ2-5 TRBV27 - CASSLWASGSYQETQYF TGTGCCAGCAGTTTATGGGCTAGCGGCTCGTACCAAGAGACCCAGTACTTC
TRBD1 TRBJ1-4 TRBV5-4 few CASSRTGENEKLFF TGTGCCAGCAGCCGGACAGGGGAGAATGAAAAACTGTTTTTT
- TRBJ1-1 TRBV18 - CASSSTVNTEAFF TGTGCCAGCTCTTCGACGGTGAACACTGAAGCTTTCTTT
- TRBJ1-5 TRBV30 - CAWSIGQPGQPQHF TGTGCCTGGAGTATAGGACAACCAGGTCAGCCCCAGCATTTT
TRBD1 TRBJ2-2 TRBV10-1 - CASSAGQYTGELFF TGCGCCAGCAGTGCGGGACAGTACACCGGGGAGCTGTTTTTT
TRBD2 TRBJ2-1 TRBV7-8 - CASSPYRLAGGYEQFF TGTGCCAGCAGCCCCTATAGACTAGCGGGAGGTTATGAGCAGTTCTTC
TRBD2 TRBJ2-1 TRBV7-3 - CASSGGGSYNEQFF TGTGCCAGCAGCGGGGGGGGCTCCTACAATGAGCAGTTCTTC
TRBD1 TRBJ2-6 TRBV19 few CASSGDRAGANVLTF TGTGCCAGCAGTGGTGACAGGGCTGGGGCCAACGTCCTGACTTTC
- TRBJ2-3 TRBV5-1 - CASSKGIRADTQYF TGCGCCAGCAGCAAGGGGATTAGGGCAGATACGCAGTATTTT
TRBD2 TRBJ2-1 TRBV7-8 few CASSRGLAFDEQFF TGTGCCAGCAGCCGTGGACTAGCGTTCGATGAGCAGTTCTTC
- TRBJ1-1 TRBV15 - CATSKLDRNNEAFF TGTGCCACCAGCAAACTCGACAGAAACAATGAAGCTTTCTTT
- TRBJ1-1 TRBV11-2 - CASSLITRSRRTRDTEAFF TGTGCCAGCAGCTTAATCACTCGGAGTCGGAGAACTAGGGACACTGAAGCTTTCTTT
- TRBJ2-7 TRBV27 - CASSPHGEAEQYF TGTGCCAGCAGTCCCCACGGGGAGGCTGAGCAGTACTTC
- TRBJ1-2 TRBV2 - CASSEAYGPYGYTF TGTGCCAGCAGTGAAGCGTACGGCCCCTATGGCTACACCTTC
- TRBJ1-2 TRBV16 few CASSQSLTANYGYTF TGTGCCAGCAGCCAATCATTAACGGCTAACTATGGCTACACCTTC
TRBD1 TRBJ2-7 TRBV5-4 - CASSGQGELREQYF TGTGCCAGCAGCGGCCAGGGGGAGTTGCGCGAGCAGTACTTC
TRBD2 TRBJ2-1 TRBV5-4 - CASSVRTSGGGNEQFF TGTGCCAGCAGCGTACGGACTAGCGGGGGTGGTAATGAGCAGTTCTTC
TRBD2 TRBJ2-1 TRBV6-5 medium-sized CASSYAGVVDEQFF TGTGCCAGCAGTTACGCGGGAGTGGTGGATGAGCAGTTCTTC
- TRBJ2-3 TRBV29-1 - CSVDAGVGATDTQYF TGCAGCGTTGATGCTGGTGTGGGGGCTACAGATACGCAGTATTTT
TRBD2 TRBJ2-5 TRBV5-4 - CASSPGGSQETQYF TGTGCCAGCAGCCCGGGGGGAAGCCAAGAGACCCAGTACTTC
TRBD1 TRBJ2-3 TRBV4-2 - CASSPGQGSGTDTQYF TGTGCCAGCAGCCCCGGACAGGGGTCAGGCACAGATACGCAGTATTTT
- TRBJ2-1 TRBV28 - CASSSGQADEQFF TGTGCCAGCAGTTCCGGTCAGGCGGATGAGCAGTTCTTC
- TRBJ1-5 TRBV19 - CASSIEDSRIGNQPQHF TGTGCCAGTAGTATAGAAGATAGTCGTATAGGCAATCAGCCCCAGCATTTT
- TRBJ2-5 TRBV7-2 - CASSQGPAAGTQYF TGTGCCAGCAGCCAGGGACCTGCCGCAGGGACCCAGTACTTC
- TRBJ1-2 TRBV15 - CATSRVDGYGYTF TGTGCCACCAGCAGAGTCGACGGCTATGGCTACACCTTC
TRBD1 TRBJ1-4 TRBV9 - CASSVGGGLDNEKLFF TGTGCCAGCAGCGTAGGAGGGGGCCTGGATAATGAAAAACTGTTTTTT
TRBD2 TRBJ2-7 TRBV5-6 - CASSWGAGTSGSRTYEQYF TGTGCCAGCAGCTGGGGGGCCGGGACTAGCGGGAGCCGAACCTACGAGCAGTACTTC
TRBD1 TRBJ2-7 TRBV7-3 medium-sized CASSLTGTGAYEQYF TGTGCCAGCAGCTTAACCGGGACAGGGGCATACGAGCAGTACTTC
- TRBJ1-2 TRBV7-2 - CASSLEAYNYGYTF TGTGCCAGCAGCTTAGAAGCGTATAACTATGGCTACACCTTC
TRBD1 TRBJ1-2 TRBV11-2 - CASSLDRLTGGYGYTF TGTGCCAGCAGCTTAGATAGATTAACAGGGGGCTATGGCTACACCTTC
TRBD2 TRBJ2-2 TRBV11-3 few CASSLASGNTGELFF TGTGCCAGCAGCTTAGCTAGCGGAAACACCGGGGAGCTGTTTTTT
TRBD1 TRBJ2-2 TRBV2 - CASGGQGYGELFF TGTGCCAGCGGGGGACAGGGATACGGGGAGCTGTTTTTT
- TRBJ1-1 TRBV27 - CASSFFGATEAFF TGTGCCAGCAGTTTTTTCGGGGCTACTGAAGCTTTCTTT
TRBD2 TRBJ2-7 TRBV6-5 - CASNSGLAGSYEQYF TGTGCCAGCAATTCAGGGCTAGCGGGCTCCTACGAGCAGTACTTC